These T cell receptor beta chains were read from a single sample in a study of human T cells and chemical hapten exposure. Via MiXCR, TCRdb re-called the RACE reads, giving one row per CDR3 protein. The sample has approximately 68,000 distinct CDR3 sequences, 8.5% seen once. The sample in question was whole blood, obtained in connection with sensitization to the hapten diphenylcyclopropenone (DPC). The receptors come from a woman between 45 and 60 years old with alopecia areata. Some clones in this sample may be carry-over from other donors' samples. Each CDR3 is given without its conserved first and last residue. Each record gives: CDR3 length, V gene, CDR3 protein.

>8|TRBV29-1
SAGNNEQF
>11|TRBV20-1
SAIDRFQETQY
>14|TRBV10-3
AISSGKGGRNTEAF
>13|TRBV27
ASSLVGGSSYEQY
>12|TRBV5-6
ASSNGLAEYEQY
>8|TRBV29-1
SAGTDTQY
>10|TRBV10-3
AIRGTNNEQF
>12|TRBV5-1
ASSFTTGDRGYT
>15|TRBV11-2
ASSPRGGGGLPNTQY
>12|TRBV20-1
SASTGQSNEKLF
>15|TRBV14
ASSHDPAGTSTDTQY
>14|TRBV7-2
ASSSPLGASTGELF
>12|TRBV5-1
ASRPDRANSPLH
>13|TRBV9
ASSAGPASNYGYT
>12|TRBV3-1
ASSLGRREQTQY
>10|TRBV29-1
SAQGFAYEQY
>11|TRBV6-9
ASQLTPQETQY